This is a list of T cell receptor beta chains from one sample in a study of shared clonotypes between healthy human individuals. TCRdb's table, derived via immunoSEQ multiplex PCR, lists solely in-frame clones and lacks some. The sample has millions of clones; 85% to 95% are singletons. Sequenced material: naive CD4+ T cells sorted from blood. The source of these receptors is a man between 18 and 29 years old in good health. Each CDR3 is given with its conserved first and last residue. The order of the fields is D gene, V gene, clone size, J gene, CDR3 DNA, CDR3 protein. D genes are given only for firm matches. A clone size is listed for some rows: how often the clone was seen (once, few, many), or a class if it is expanded.

d_gene: TRBD1; v_gene: TRBV4-3; abundance: .; j_gene: TRBJ2-1; CDR3nt: TGCGCCAGCAGCCAAGGTTCCCCAGGGGGTAAAAATGAGCAGTTCTTC; CDR3aa: CASSQGSPGGKNEQFF
d_gene: .; v_gene: TRBV7-2; abundance: .; j_gene: TRBJ2-1; CDR3nt: TGTGCCAGCTCAAAGAGGGGCCTTTCGAATGAGCAGTTCTTC; CDR3aa: CASSKRGLSNEQFF
d_gene: .; v_gene: TRBV18; abundance: once; j_gene: TRBJ1-1; CDR3nt: TGTGCCAGCGTCTTCGGGAAGAACACTGAAGCTTTCTTT; CDR3aa: CASVFGKNTEAFF
d_gene: .; v_gene: TRBV25-1; abundance: .; j_gene: TRBJ2-1; CDR3nt: TGTGCCAGCAGTGAATTGCAAGCAGGCTACAATGAGCAGTTCTTC; CDR3aa: CASSELQAGYNEQFF
d_gene: .; v_gene: TRBV6-1; abundance: .; j_gene: TRBJ2-5; CDR3nt: TGTGCCAGCAGTGAAAATAAGGGAGAGACCCAGTACTTC; CDR3aa: CASSENKGETQYF
d_gene: TRBD2; v_gene: TRBV6-1; abundance: .; j_gene: TRBJ2-7; CDR3nt: TGTGCCAGCAGTCCGGTAGGTAGCGGGGGTGGCGAGCAGTACTTC; CDR3aa: CASSPVGSGGGEQYF
d_gene: TRBD1; v_gene: TRBV29-1; abundance: .; j_gene: TRBJ2-7; CDR3nt: TGCAGCGTTGAGACGGACAGGTCCTACGAGCAGTACTTC; CDR3aa: CSVETDRSYEQYF
d_gene: .; v_gene: TRBV2; abundance: .; j_gene: TRBJ2-5; CDR3nt: TGTGCCAGCACCAGGAGCAAAGAGACCCAGTACTTC; CDR3aa: CASTRSKETQYF
d_gene: TRBD1; v_gene: TRBV30; abundance: .; j_gene: TRBJ1-2; CDR3nt: TGTGCCGGTGAGATTGGACAGGGCTTAGGTGGCTACACCTTC; CDR3aa: CAGEIGQGLGGYTF
d_gene: .; v_gene: TRBV5-1; abundance: once; j_gene: TRBJ1-1; CDR3nt: TGCGCCAGCAGCTTGATCATGGGTACTGAAGCTTTCTTT; CDR3aa: CASSLIMGTEAFF
d_gene: TRBD2; v_gene: TRBV7-2; abundance: .; j_gene: TRBJ2-1; CDR3nt: TGTGCCAGCAGCCCTCATTCTAAGAGCGGGAGCTCCTACAATGAGCAGTTCTTC; CDR3aa: CASSPHSKSGSSYNEQFF
d_gene: .; v_gene: TRBV5-8; abundance: .; j_gene: TRBJ2-3; CDR3nt: TGTGCCAGCAGCTTGTCGTGGATGAGGGATACGCAGTATTTT; CDR3aa: CASSLSWMRDTQYF
d_gene: .; v_gene: TRBV19; abundance: .; j_gene: TRBJ2-7; CDR3nt: TGTGCCAGTAGTATTGGGGGCTCCTACGAGCAGTACTTC; CDR3aa: CASSIGGSYEQYF
d_gene: .; v_gene: TRBV2; abundance: .; j_gene: TRBJ2-3; CDR3nt: TGTGCCAGCAGTGAGCAGGGGTCAGATACGCAGTATTTT; CDR3aa: CASSEQGSDTQYF
d_gene: .; v_gene: TRBV5-4; abundance: .; j_gene: TRBJ2-3; CDR3nt: TGTGCCAGCAGCTTGTTCGGGGGCACAGATACGCAGTATTTT; CDR3aa: CASSLFGGTDTQYF
d_gene: .; v_gene: TRBV5-1; abundance: .; j_gene: TRBJ1-1; CDR3nt: TGCGCCAGCAGCTTGGAGGGCTTGAACACTGAAGCTTTCTTT; CDR3aa: CASSLEGLNTEAFF
d_gene: TRBD2; v_gene: TRBV5-1; abundance: .; j_gene: TRBJ2-6; CDR3nt: TGCGCCAGCAGCTTGAGGCTAGCGGGTACCCTGGAGAGGGCCAACGTCCTGACTTTC; CDR3aa: CASSLRLAGTLERANVLTF
d_gene: TRBD1; v_gene: TRBV19; abundance: .; j_gene: TRBJ2-3; CDR3nt: TGTGCCAGTAGTACCCTCGAAGGGGGCTTAACAGATACGCAGTATTTT; CDR3aa: CASSTLEGGLTDTQYF
d_gene: .; v_gene: TRBV30; abundance: .; j_gene: TRBJ2-5; CDR3nt: TGTGCCTGGAGCCCTTGGTCGGGCTCCCAAGAGACCCAGTACTTC; CDR3aa: CAWSPWSGSQETQYF
d_gene: TRBD1; v_gene: TRBV6-6; abundance: .; j_gene: TRBJ2-7; CDR3nt: TGTGCCAGCAGCCTCGAGAGGACAGGCCCCTACGAGCAGTACTTC; CDR3aa: CASSLERTGPYEQYF
d_gene: TRBD1; v_gene: TRBV27; abundance: .; j_gene: TRBJ1-6; CDR3nt: TGTGCCAGCACCCCCCGGCAGGGGGATTCACCCCTCCACTTT; CDR3aa: CASTPRQGDSPLHF
d_gene: TRBD1; v_gene: TRBV2; abundance: once; j_gene: TRBJ2-7; CDR3nt: TGTGCCAGCAGTGAAGTGGGACAGGGGGCGAGCGAGCAGTACTTC; CDR3aa: CASSEVGQGASEQYF
d_gene: .; v_gene: TRBV13; abundance: .; j_gene: TRBJ2-7; CDR3nt: TGTGCCAGCAGCCCCCGGGTGGCGAACGGCGAGCAGTACTTC; CDR3aa: CASSPRVANGEQYF
d_gene: TRBD1; v_gene: TRBV28; abundance: .; j_gene: TRBJ1-5; CDR3nt: TGTGCCAGCAGTCCCGCAGGACAGGGCAATCAGCCCCAGCATTTT; CDR3aa: CASSPAGQGNQPQHF
d_gene: .; v_gene: TRBV30; abundance: .; j_gene: TRBJ1-2; CDR3nt: TGTGCCTGGAGTGAGGGTCGATGGGGTGGCTACACCTTC; CDR3aa: CAWSEGRWGGYTF
d_gene: .; v_gene: TRBV19; abundance: few; j_gene: TRBJ1-2; CDR3nt: TGTTCCAGTAGCCCCCTCACGGGCTATGGCTACACCTTC; CDR3aa: CSSSPLTGYGYTF